This is a list of T cell receptor beta chains from one sample in a study of neurological immune-mediated disorders. TCRdb re-derived calls from the 5' RACE reads in MiXCR, one entry per CDR3 protein. Altogether about 60,000 distinct CDR3 sequences are present, around 4.2% being singletons, with the ten largest covering 2.9%. The sequenced material came from PBMCs. The receptor source for this set is a man aged 50-60 years with multiple sclerosis. The CDR3 runs from the conserved cysteine through the conserved F or W. A D gene is named only where the DNA matches it firmly. The size field is filled for only some rows; it gives once, few, many or a size class.

v_gene: TRBV5-5
abundance: many
d_gene: NA
j_gene: TRBJ2-3
CDR3nt: TGTGCCAGCAGCTTGGAGACAGATACGCAGTATTTT
CDR3aa: CASSLETDTQYF

v_gene: TRBV7-9
abundance: few
d_gene: TRBD1
j_gene: TRBJ1-5
CDR3nt: TGTGCCAGCAGCTTAGCGAGGGACAGAGATAGCAATCAGCCCCAGAATTTT
CDR3aa: CASSLARDRDSNQPQNF

v_gene: TRBV6-4
abundance: many
d_gene: NA
j_gene: TRBJ2-2
CDR3nt: TGTGCCAGCAGTGACAAAACCACCGGGGAGCTGTTTTTT
CDR3aa: CASSDKTTGELFF

v_gene: TRBV6-5
abundance: few
d_gene: TRBD2
j_gene: TRBJ2-1
CDR3nt: TGTGCCAGCGGGACTACCTTCTACAATGAGCAGTTCTTC
CDR3aa: CASGTTFYNEQFF

v_gene: TRBV29-1
abundance: many
d_gene: NA
j_gene: TRBJ1-1
CDR3nt: TGCAGCGTTGACTGGGATAGCACTGAAGCTTTCTTT
CDR3aa: CSVDWDSTEAFF

v_gene: TRBV3-1
abundance: NA
d_gene: NA
j_gene: TRBJ2-1
CDR3nt: TGTGCCAGCAGCCAACGCTCCAGGGACCTTGGGGTCTTC
CDR3aa: CASSQRSRDLGVF

v_gene: TRBV7-7
abundance: many
d_gene: TRBD2
j_gene: TRBJ2-2
CDR3nt: TGTGCCAGCAGCAGAGACATAGCGGGGAGCACCGGGGAGCTGTTTTTT
CDR3aa: CASSRDIAGSTGELFF

v_gene: TRBV4-1
abundance: many
d_gene: NA
j_gene: TRBJ1-5
CDR3nt: TGCGCCAGCAGCCAAGAGGGGGGTAGTCAGCCCCAGAATTTT
CDR3aa: CASSQEGGSQPQNF

v_gene: TRBV29-1
abundance: many
d_gene: NA
j_gene: TRBJ1-4
CDR3nt: TGCAGCGTGGAGGCGGGTTCCGATGAAAAACTGTTTTTT
CDR3aa: CSVEAGSDEKLFF

v_gene: TRBV5-1
abundance: many
d_gene: TRBD1
j_gene: TRBJ2-1
CDR3nt: TGCGCCAGCGTGGGACAGGGCTTACGTTCTGAGCAGTTCTTC
CDR3aa: CASVGQGLRSEQFF

v_gene: TRBV5-1
abundance: many
d_gene: NA
j_gene: TRBJ2-2
CDR3nt: TGCGCCAGCAGCTTAGCCCTGCGTGGGCTCACCGGGGAGCTGTTTTTT
CDR3aa: CASSLALRGLTGELFF

v_gene: TRBV12-3/TRBV12-4
abundance: NA
d_gene: TRBD1
j_gene: TRBJ1-5
CDR3nt: TGTGCCAGCAGCTCGACAGGGGGACATCAGCCCCAGAATTTT
CDR3aa: CASSSTGGHQPQNF

v_gene: TRBV28
abundance: many
d_gene: NA
j_gene: TRBJ1-4
CDR3nt: TGTGCCAGCAGTTTATCGGCGGGAAACGGAGGTGAAAAACTGTTTTTT
CDR3aa: CASSLSAGNGGEKLFF

v_gene: TRBV6-6
abundance: NA
d_gene: TRBD1
j_gene: TRBJ1-5
CDR3nt: TGTGCCAGCACCTTGGGACAGTTTGTGCAGCCCCAGAATTTT
CDR3aa: CASTLGQFVQPQNF

v_gene: TRBV5-1
abundance: many
d_gene: NA
j_gene: TRBJ2-7
CDR3nt: TGCGCCAGCAGCTTGGAGGGCGTTAACGGGGACGAGCAGTACTTC
CDR3aa: CASSLEGVNGDEQYF

v_gene: TRBV18
abundance: few
d_gene: TRBD2
j_gene: TRBJ2-5
CDR3nt: TGTGCCAGCTCACCACTAGCGGGAGTGGGAGAGACCCAGTACTTC
CDR3aa: CASSPLAGVGETQYF

v_gene: TRBV11-2
abundance: many
d_gene: TRBD1
j_gene: TRBJ1-1
CDR3nt: TGTGCCAGCAGCTCCTCACAGGGGGCTCATGTCACTGAAGCTTTCTTT
CDR3aa: CASSSSQGAHVTEAFF

v_gene: TRBV3-1
abundance: many
d_gene: TRBD1
j_gene: TRBJ2-2
CDR3nt: TGTGCCAGCAGCCCGTCTCGGACAGGGGATTTTCACGGGGAGCTGTTTTTT
CDR3aa: CASSPSRTGDFHGELFF

v_gene: TRBV20-1
abundance: many
d_gene: NA
j_gene: TRBJ1-3
CDR3nt: TGCAGTGCCGGGGCTTTGGGAAACACCATATATTTT
CDR3aa: CSAGALGNTIYF

v_gene: TRBV10-3
abundance: many
d_gene: TRBD2
j_gene: TRBJ2-3
CDR3nt: TGTGCCACCGGGACTACCACAGATACGCAGTATTTT
CDR3aa: CATGTTTDTQYF

v_gene: TRBV7-2
abundance: many
d_gene: TRBD2
j_gene: TRBJ2-5
CDR3nt: TGTGCCAGCAGCTTACTTTCGCGGGAGGAGACCCAGTACTTC
CDR3aa: CASSLLSREETQYF

v_gene: TRBV20-1
abundance: many
d_gene: NA
j_gene: TRBJ1-2
CDR3nt: TGCAGTGTCCCCCTCGAGGGTTACTATGGCTACACCTTC
CDR3aa: CSVPLEGYYGYTF

v_gene: TRBV3-1
abundance: many
d_gene: TRBD1
j_gene: TRBJ2-7
CDR3nt: TGTGCCAGCAGCCACGACAGGGCGCAGTACTTC
CDR3aa: CASSHDRAQYF

v_gene: TRBV7-2
abundance: many
d_gene: TRBD1
j_gene: TRBJ1-2
CDR3nt: TGTGCCAGCAGCTTAGTAGGGACAGGGGAGTTTGGTGGCTACACCTTC
CDR3aa: CASSLVGTGEFGGYTF

v_gene: TRBV20-1
abundance: many
d_gene: TRBD2
j_gene: TRBJ2-2
CDR3nt: TGCAGTGCTAGAGATCTGGCGGGAGATGAGGAGCTGTTTTTT
CDR3aa: CSARDLAGDEELFF

v_gene: TRBV18
abundance: many
d_gene: NA
j_gene: TRBJ2-3
CDR3nt: TGTGCCAGCTCACCACGGGCGGCGGATACGCAGTATTTT
CDR3aa: CASSPRAADTQYF

v_gene: TRBV20-1
abundance: many
d_gene: TRBD1
j_gene: TRBJ2-1
CDR3nt: TGCAGTGCTAGCACAGGGGACAATGAGCAGTTCTTC
CDR3aa: CSASTGDNEQFF

v_gene: TRBV7-2
abundance: NA
d_gene: NA
j_gene: TRBJ2-1
CDR3nt: TGTGCCAGCCGACAGTTTCGGAAGCAGTTCTTC
CDR3aa: CASRQFRKQFF

v_gene: TRBV6-5
abundance: many
d_gene: TRBD2
j_gene: TRBJ2-1
CDR3nt: TGTGCCAGCAGCACGGGACTAGCGGTCTACAATGAGCAGTTCTTC
CDR3aa: CASSTGLAVYNEQFF

v_gene: TRBV20-1
abundance: many
d_gene: NA
j_gene: TRBJ2-3
CDR3nt: TGCAGTGCCCCCCTGGCTGCCACAGATACGCAGTATTTT
CDR3aa: CSAPLAATDTQYF

v_gene: TRBV25-1
abundance: many
d_gene: TRBD1
j_gene: TRBJ2-2
CDR3nt: TGTGCCAGCAGTGATGGGGACAGGGAGACCGGGGAGCTGTTTTTT
CDR3aa: CASSDGDRETGELFF

v_gene: TRBV12-3/TRBV12-4
abundance: few
d_gene: NA
j_gene: TRBJ2-2
CDR3nt: TGTGCCAGCAGCAAAAACACAAACACCGGGGAGCTGTTTTTT
CDR3aa: CASSKNTNTGELFF

v_gene: TRBV5-5
abundance: many
d_gene: NA
j_gene: TRBJ1-6
CDR3nt: TGTGCCAGCAGCACCGGGACATCGAGCTCCTATAATTCACCCCTCCACTTT
CDR3aa: CASSTGTSSSYNSPLHF

v_gene: TRBV2
abundance: many
d_gene: NA
j_gene: TRBJ2-2
CDR3nt: TGTGCCAGCAAGGGGGGTTCGGACACCGGGGAGCTGTTTTTT
CDR3aa: CASKGGSDTGELFF

v_gene: TRBV20-1
abundance: NA
d_gene: NA
j_gene: TRBJ2-7
CDR3nt: TGCAGTGCGCCAAAGGGTTACGAGCAGTACTTC
CDR3aa: CSAPKGYEQYF

v_gene: TRBV5-1
abundance: NA
d_gene: NA
j_gene: TRBJ2-3
CDR3nt: TGCGCCAGCAGCTCGATCACAGATACGCAGTATTTT
CDR3aa: CASSSITDTQYF

v_gene: TRBV27
abundance: many
d_gene: NA
j_gene: TRBJ2-7
CDR3nt: TGTGCCAGCAGTTGGCAGCTCCCATACGAGCAGTACTTC
CDR3aa: CASSWQLPYEQYF

v_gene: TRBV3-1
abundance: many
d_gene: NA
j_gene: TRBJ1-1
CDR3nt: TGTGCCAGCAGCCAAGGTTTGGGGATCACTGAAGCTTTCTTT
CDR3aa: CASSQGLGITEAFF

v_gene: TRBV28
abundance: many
d_gene: NA
j_gene: TRBJ1-1
CDR3nt: TGTGCCAGCAGTTTATGGGCGAACACTGAAGCTTTCTTT
CDR3aa: CASSLWANTEAFF

v_gene: TRBV11-3
abundance: few
d_gene: TRBD2
j_gene: TRBJ2-3
CDR3nt: TGTGCCAGCAGCGAACCTAGCGGGAGGACTCGAGATACGCAGTATTTT
CDR3aa: CASSEPSGRTRDTQYF

v_gene: TRBV6-2/TRBV6-3
abundance: NA
d_gene: TRBD2
j_gene: TRBJ2-2
CDR3nt: TGTGCCAGCAGTTACTCTGCGGGAGTGTCCGGGGAGCTGTTTTTT
CDR3aa: CASSYSAGVSGELFF

v_gene: TRBV20-1
abundance: many
d_gene: TRBD2
j_gene: TRBJ2-5
CDR3nt: TGCAGTGCTAGAGATGGGTCGGGAGGGTACCAAGAGACCCAGTACTTC
CDR3aa: CSARDGSGGYQETQYF

v_gene: TRBV5-1
abundance: NA
d_gene: NA
j_gene: TRBJ1-1
CDR3nt: TGCGCCAGCAGCTTGCCTCTGGGGAGGGACACTGAAGCTTTCTTT
CDR3aa: CASSLPLGRDTEAFF

v_gene: TRBV18
abundance: NA
d_gene: NA
j_gene: TRBJ1-5
CDR3nt: TGTGCCAGCTCACCAGGGGACTGGCGGCCCCAGCATTTT
CDR3aa: CASSPGDWRPQHF